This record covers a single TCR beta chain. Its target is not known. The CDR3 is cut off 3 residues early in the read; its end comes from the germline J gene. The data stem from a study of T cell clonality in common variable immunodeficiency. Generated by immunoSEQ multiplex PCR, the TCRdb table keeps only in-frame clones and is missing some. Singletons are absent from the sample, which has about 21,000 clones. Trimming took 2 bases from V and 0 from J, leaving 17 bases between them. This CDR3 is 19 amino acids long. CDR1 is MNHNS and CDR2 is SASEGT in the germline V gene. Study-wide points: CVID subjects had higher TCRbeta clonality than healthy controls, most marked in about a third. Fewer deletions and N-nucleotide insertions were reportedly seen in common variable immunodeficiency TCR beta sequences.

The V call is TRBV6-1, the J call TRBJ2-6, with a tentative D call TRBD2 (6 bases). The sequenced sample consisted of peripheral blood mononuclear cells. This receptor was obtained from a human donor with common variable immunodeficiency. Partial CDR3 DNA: TGTGCCAGCAGTGAATTTACGGACACTAGCTACTCTGGGGCCAACGTC. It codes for CASSEFTDTSYSGANV. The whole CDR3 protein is CASSEFTDTSYSGANVLTF.